Listed below are T cell receptor beta chains from one sample, sequenced in a study of cytomegalovirus exposure and HLA in healthy donors. The repertoire was sequenced with immunoSEQ multiplex PCR; TCRdb's copy has only in-frame clones and lacks some. The sample gives more than 65,000 clones, around 96% of which show up once; about 1.3% is in the top ten. Specimen: PBMCs. The receptors stem from a young woman in good health and CMV-seronegative. Each CDR3 is given with its conserved first and last residue. A D gene is named only where the DNA matches it firmly. Where a row states a size, it is once, few, many or the class of an expanded clone; other rows omit it.

size: .; V: TRBV7-2; D: .; J: TRBJ1-2; length: 14; DNA: TGTGCCAGCAGCTTAGATTTACGGTTCAATGGCTACACCTTC; CDR3: CASSLDLRFNGYTF
size: .; V: TRBV27; D: .; J: TRBJ2-3; length: 14; DNA: TGTGCCAGCAGTTTACTAGCGCGCACAGATACGCAGTATTTT; CDR3: CASSLLARTDTQYF
size: .; V: TRBV5-1; D: .; J: TRBJ1-1; length: 13; DNA: TGCGCCAGCAGCTCGGCAGGGTCCGGTGAAGCTTTCTTT; CDR3: CASSSAGSGEAFF
size: .; V: TRBV2; D: .; J: TRBJ1-5; length: 14; DNA: TGTGCCAGCAGTGCGAGGACAGAAGATCAGCCCCAGCATTTT; CDR3: CASSARTEDQPQHF
size: .; V: TRBV9; D: .; J: TRBJ2-1; length: 15; DNA: TGTGCCAGCAGCGTAGACTACTACCTGAGCAATGAGCAGTTCTTC; CDR3: CASSVDYYLSNEQFF
size: .; V: TRBV25-1; D: .; J: TRBJ2-5; length: 15; DNA: TGTGCCAGCTTATCAACCCGGGGGACCCAAGAGACCCAGTACTTC; CDR3: CASLSTRGTQETQYF
size: few; V: TRBV4-2; D: TRBD2; J: TRBJ2-3; length: 16; DNA: TGTGCCAGCAGCCAAGATCCGGCGGGAGTGGCAGATACGCAGTATTTT; CDR3: CASSQDPAGVADTQYF
size: .; V: TRBV27; D: TRBD1; J: TRBJ2-3; length: 12; DNA: TGTGCCAGCAGGGAAACAGGGGGGACGCAGTATTTT; CDR3: CASRETGGTQYF
size: .; V: TRBV29-1; D: .; J: TRBJ2-1; length: 10; DNA: TGCAGCGTTGTCGGGGGTTTCTGGTTCTTC; CDR3: CSVVGGFWFF
size: .; V: TRBV7-7; D: .; J: TRBJ1-5; length: 13; DNA: TGTGCCAGCAGCTTAGACGGGAATCAGCCCCAGCATTTT; CDR3: CASSLDGNQPQHF
size: .; V: TRBV7-9; D: TRBD1; J: TRBJ1-1; length: 13; DNA: TGTGCCAGCAGCTTCCAATCGACAGGGGAAGCTTTCTTT; CDR3: CASSFQSTGEAFF
size: .; V: TRBV2; D: TRBD1; J: TRBJ1-5; length: 14; DNA: TGTGCCAGCAGTTATGACAGGGGTCATCAGCCCCAGCATTTT; CDR3: CASSYDRGHQPQHF
size: .; V: TRBV18; D: TRBD1; J: TRBJ2-6; length: 19; DNA: TGTGCCAGCTCAAGCCAAGGGACAGGGTGGGCCTCTGGGGCCAACGTCCTGACTTTC; CDR3: CASSSQGTGWASGANVLTF
size: .; V: TRBV11-3; D: .; J: TRBJ2-1; length: 12; DNA: TGTGCCAGCAGCTTAGTCTCCAGGGAGCAGTTCTTC; CDR3: CASSLVSREQFF
size: .; V: TRBV28; D: .; J: TRBJ2-5; length: 17; DNA: TGTGCCAGCAGTTCCACCATGAGGGGACACAATCAAGAGACCCAGTACTTC; CDR3: CASSSTMRGHNQETQYF
size: .; V: TRBV19; D: .; J: TRBJ2-7; length: 12; DNA: TGTGCCAGTAGTAAAGGGGGCTACGAGCAGTACTTC; CDR3: CASSKGGYEQYF
size: .; V: TRBV27; D: TRBD1; J: TRBJ2-6; length: 15; DNA: TGTGCCAGCAGTTACACAGGGGCTGGGGCCAACGTCCTGACTTTC; CDR3: CASSYTGAGANVLTF
size: .; V: TRBV2; D: .; J: TRBJ1-1; length: 14; DNA: TGTGCCAGGGAGGAGGTGAAGTGGGACACTGAAGCTTTCTTT; CDR3: CAREEVKWDTEAFF
size: .; V: TRBV6-5; D: TRBD1; J: TRBJ2-7; length: 14; DNA: TGTGCCAGCAGCCACGACAGGGGTAAAAGGGAGCAGTACTTC; CDR3: CASSHDRGKREQYF
size: .; V: TRBV28; D: .; J: TRBJ1-1; length: 13; DNA: TGTGCCAGCAGTTTTCCGGCAGCGGCGGCCCCTTTCTTT; CDR3: CASSFPAAAAPFF
size: .; V: TRBV27; D: .; J: TRBJ2-6; length: 18; DNA: TGTGCCAGCAGGCATAGCGGAAGGGAAGACTCTGGGGCCAACGTCCTGACTTTC; CDR3: CASRHSGREDSGANVLTF
size: .; V: TRBV27; D: TRBD2; J: TRBJ2-7; length: 16; DNA: TGTGCCAGCAGTTTAATCCCGGGACTAGCGGCCTACGAGCAGTACTTC; CDR3: CASSLIPGLAAYEQYF
size: .; V: TRBV4-1; D: .; J: TRBJ1-2; length: 16; DNA: TGCGCCAGCAGCCCACTCGAAGGGGTTGGAGATTCTGGCTACACCTTC; CDR3: CASSPLEGVGDSGYTF
size: .; V: TRBV28; D: TRBD1; J: TRBJ1-2; length: 14; DNA: TGTGCCAGCAGTCTTACGACAGGGTTCGGCGGCTACACCTTC; CDR3: CASSLTTGFGGYTF
size: once; V: TRBV5-4; D: TRBD2; J: TRBJ2-5; length: 15; DNA: TGTGCCAGCAGCTTGGGGCTAGCGGATCAAGAGACCCAGTACTTC; CDR3: CASSLGLADQETQYF
size: .; V: TRBV6-5; D: .; J: TRBJ1-2; length: 15; DNA: TGTGCCAGCAGTTACTCGATTTCGGGAGGCTATGGCTACACCTTC; CDR3: CASSYSISGGYGYTF
size: .; V: TRBV7-9; D: TRBD1; J: TRBJ1-2; length: 16; DNA: TGTGCCAGCAGCGTCGGGGTGGGGGACAGGGGGCATGGCTACACCTTC; CDR3: CASSVGVGDRGHGYTF
size: .; V: TRBV5-4; D: TRBD2; J: TRBJ2-5; length: 17; DNA: TGTGCCAGCAGCTTGGTGGGCCTAGCGGGAGTTGAAGAGACCCAGTACTTC; CDR3: CASSLVGLAGVEETQYF
size: .; V: TRBV7-9; D: TRBD2; J: TRBJ2-1; length: 17; DNA: TGTGCCAGCAGCTTAGCGCTAGCGGCCCTATCCCACAATGAGCAGTTCTTC; CDR3: CASSLALAALSHNEQFF
size: .; V: TRBV9; D: .; J: TRBJ2-3; length: 14; DNA: TGTGCCAGCAGCGTAGTTGCCGACGGGGGTACGCAGTATTTT; CDR3: CASSVVADGGTQYF
size: few; V: TRBV6-5; D: TRBD1; J: TRBJ1-5; length: 14; DNA: TGTGCCAGCAGCGATCACACAGGGGTTCAGCCCCAGCATTTT; CDR3: CASSDHTGVQPQHF
size: .; V: TRBV11-2; D: TRBD2; J: TRBJ2-7; length: 14; DNA: TGTGCCAGCAGACCGGGACTAGCTATCTCCGAGCAGTACTTC; CDR3: CASRPGLAISEQYF
size: .; V: TRBV7-6; D: TRBD1; J: TRBJ2-1; length: 16; DNA: TGTGCCAGCAGCTCAGAGGGACAGGGGGCTTGGGGGGGGCAGTTCTTC; CDR3: CASSSEGQGAWGGQFF
size: .; V: TRBV5-1; D: .; J: TRBJ2-4; length: 14; DNA: TGCGCCAGCAGCGCTCGACAGGCTAAAAACATTCAGTACTTC; CDR3: CASSARQAKNIQYF
size: .; V: TRBV5-1; D: TRBD2; J: TRBJ2-7; length: 16; DNA: TGCGCCAGCAGCGCTGCTGCTAGCGGGGCCTCCTACGAGCAGTACTTC; CDR3: CASSAAASGASYEQYF
size: .; V: TRBV21-1; D: .; J: TRBJ2-2; length: 14; DNA: TGTGCCAGCAGTGGACAGCTAAACACCGGGGAGCTGTTTTTT; CDR3: CASSGQLNTGELFF
size: .; V: TRBV27; D: .; J: TRBJ2-7; length: 15; DNA: TGTGCCAGCAGTATACAGGGCTGGGGCCACTACGAGCAGTACTTC; CDR3: CASSIQGWGHYEQYF
size: .; V: TRBV18; D: .; J: TRBJ2-1; length: 15; DNA: TGTGCCAGCTCACCCAGGGAGGGGGGCTACAATGAGCAGTTCTTC; CDR3: CASSPREGGYNEQFF
size: .; V: TRBV10-3; D: TRBD2; J: TRBJ2-3; length: 15; DNA: TGTGCCATCATAGAGGGGCTAGCGGACACAGATACGCAGTATTTT; CDR3: CAIIEGLADTDTQYF
size: .; V: TRBV6-1; D: .; J: TRBJ2-7; length: 15; DNA: TGTGTCTTACCCCGGACAGAAGTTCGAAATGGGGAGCAGTACTTC; CDR3: CVLPRTEVRNGEQYF
size: .; V: TRBV19; D: .; J: TRBJ2-7; length: 14; DNA: TGTGCCAGTAGTATCTCCAGACACGACTACGAGCAGTACTTC; CDR3: CASSISRHDYEQYF
size: once; V: TRBV5-1; D: .; J: TRBJ1-2; length: 15; DNA: TGCGCCAGCAGCTTGGGGGTCGACCGAGGCTATGGCTACACCTTC; CDR3: CASSLGVDRGYGYTF
size: .; V: TRBV15; D: .; J: TRBJ1-1; length: 15; DNA: TGTGCCACCAGCACAGGCTTAGGGGACTACACTGAAGCTTTCTTT; CDR3: CATSTGLGDYTEAFF
size: .; V: TRBV5-1; D: .; J: TRBJ2-3; length: 14; DNA: TGCGCCAGCAGCCTGGGACACGTCACAGATACGCAGTATTTT; CDR3: CASSLGHVTDTQYF
size: .; V: TRBV11-3; D: .; J: TRBJ1-1; length: 13; DNA: TGTGCCAGCAGCTTAGAGAGGAACACTGAAGCTTTCTTT; CDR3: CASSLERNTEAFF
size: .; V: TRBV2; D: TRBD2; J: TRBJ2-3; length: 14; DNA: TGTGCCTCCGCGACTAGCGGGAGGGCCGATACGCAGTATTTT; CDR3: CASATSGRADTQYF
size: .; V: TRBV7-9; D: TRBD1; J: TRBJ1-6; length: 16; DNA: TGTGCCAGCAGCTTAGTACCGGGACAGGGTGATTCACCCCTCCACTTT; CDR3: CASSLVPGQGDSPLHF
size: .; V: TRBV10-3; D: .; J: TRBJ2-5; length: 18; DNA: TGTGCCATCAGCGCCACAGGGGAAATAGCGGGAAGGGGGGAGACCCAGTACTTC; CDR3: CAISATGEIAGRGETQYF
size: .; V: TRBV6-1; D: TRBD1; J: TRBJ1-2; length: 13; DNA: TGTGCCAGCAGTGAAGATGGACAGGGGAGCTACACCTTC; CDR3: CASSEDGQGSYTF
size: .; V: TRBV13; D: .; J: TRBJ1-6; length: 15; DNA: TGTGCCAGCAGCTTACGGGTTCGGGATAATTCACCCCTCCACTTT; CDR3: CASSLRVRDNSPLHF
size: .; V: TRBV23-1; D: TRBD1; J: TRBJ1-6; length: 14; DNA: TGCGCCAGCATTACACGGGACAGAAATTCACCCCTCCACTTT; CDR3: CASITRDRNSPLHF
size: .; V: TRBV2; D: TRBD2; J: TRBJ2-3; length: 16; DNA: TGTGCCAGCAGGGCAGGACTAGCGGCTAGCACAGATACGCAGTATTTT; CDR3: CASRAGLAASTDTQYF
size: .; V: TRBV20-1; D: .; J: TRBJ2-7; length: 10; DNA: TGCAGTGCTCCCATACAGGAGCAGTACTTC; CDR3: CSAPIQEQYF
size: .; V: TRBV6-1; D: .; J: TRBJ2-2; length: 11; DNA: TGTGCCAGCAATTCTCCCGGGGAGCTGTTTTTT; CDR3: CASNSPGELFF
size: few; V: TRBV2; D: TRBD1; J: TRBJ2-1; length: 14; DNA: TGTGCCAGCGGCCGGGACAGCTCTTACAATGAGCAGTTCTTC; CDR3: CASGRDSSYNEQFF
size: .; V: TRBV10-3; D: .; J: TRBJ2-7; length: 15; DNA: TGTGCCATCACCCGGATGGTGGGCCTCACCTCCGAGCAGTACTTC; CDR3: CAITRMVGLTSEQYF
size: .; V: TRBV7-9; D: .; J: TRBJ2-1; length: 16; DNA: TGTGCCAGCAGCCCTCCGACTCCCCGATCGGTAGATGAGCAGTTCTTC; CDR3: CASSPPTPRSVDEQFF